Detailed here is one TCR beta chain. Its antigen is not identified. TCRdb's table, derived via immunoSEQ multiplex PCR, lists solely in-frame clones and lacks some. The sample consists of some 120,000 clones, less than 95% of them appearing once. The ends were cut back, 5 bases at V and 0 bases at J, with 13 bases in the middle. In germline, CDR1 is KGHSH, CDR2 LQKENI. The CDR3 has 15 amino acids. This sample stems from a study of siplizumab effects on memory and regulatory T cells. Study observations and caveats: Proliferating Tregs' suppressive function in siplizumab cultures went unconfirmed.

The specimen sequenced was non-Treg CD4+ T cells sorted from blood. The rearrangement links TRBV18 to TRBJ1-1; D may be TRBD1 (5 bases). The TCR sequence derives from a human donor in good health. The CDR3 region is CASSTLGTMNTEAFF. DNA for the CDR3: TGTGCCAGCTCAACCTTGGGGACCATGAACACTGAAGCTTTCTTT.